The TCR beta chain under discussion was sequenced for a study of early T cells in non-severe SARS-CoV-2 infection. About the research overall: Sequencing targeted bulk RNA from unsorted whole blood, leaving chains unpaired. Overall study findings and caveats: Anti-spike CD8 responses were favored by VDJdb matching, which missed private and CD4 specificities.

About this clonotype itself: Antigen unknown.

Germline assignment: CDR1 LNHNV and CDR2 YYDKDF (reference sequence). This CDR3 comprises 16 residues. Trimming removed 0 bases from V and 10 bases from J, with 18 bases in between. Researchers tagged individual cDNA molecules with unique molecular identifiers. TCRdb re-derived calls from the 5' RACE reads in MiXCR, one entry per CDR3 protein. Found here are around 21,000 distinct CDR3 sequences, about 4% of them singletons; the top ten hold roughly 1.5%. This TCR came from an adult who was a healthcare worker with PCR-confirmed SARS-CoV-2 infection or an uninfected control (not recorded which). Sample: whole blood. The chain carries TRBV15 and TRBJ1-4; D may be TRBD1 (5 bases). CDR3 sequence (DNA): TGTGCCACCAGCAGAGATTCGTGGAGTTTGGGGGGAAAACTGTTTTTT. Residues: CATSRDSWSLGGKLFF.